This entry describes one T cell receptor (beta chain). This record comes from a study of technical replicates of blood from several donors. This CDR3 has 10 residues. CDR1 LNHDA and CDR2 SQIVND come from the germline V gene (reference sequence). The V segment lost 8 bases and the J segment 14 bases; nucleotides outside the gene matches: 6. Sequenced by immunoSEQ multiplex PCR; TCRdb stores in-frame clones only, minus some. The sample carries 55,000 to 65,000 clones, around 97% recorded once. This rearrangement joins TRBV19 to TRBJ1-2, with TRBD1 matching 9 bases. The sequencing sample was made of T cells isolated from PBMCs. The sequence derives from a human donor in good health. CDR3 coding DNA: TGTGCCAGTCAACAGGGGGCGATTACCTTC. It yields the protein CASQQGAITF.